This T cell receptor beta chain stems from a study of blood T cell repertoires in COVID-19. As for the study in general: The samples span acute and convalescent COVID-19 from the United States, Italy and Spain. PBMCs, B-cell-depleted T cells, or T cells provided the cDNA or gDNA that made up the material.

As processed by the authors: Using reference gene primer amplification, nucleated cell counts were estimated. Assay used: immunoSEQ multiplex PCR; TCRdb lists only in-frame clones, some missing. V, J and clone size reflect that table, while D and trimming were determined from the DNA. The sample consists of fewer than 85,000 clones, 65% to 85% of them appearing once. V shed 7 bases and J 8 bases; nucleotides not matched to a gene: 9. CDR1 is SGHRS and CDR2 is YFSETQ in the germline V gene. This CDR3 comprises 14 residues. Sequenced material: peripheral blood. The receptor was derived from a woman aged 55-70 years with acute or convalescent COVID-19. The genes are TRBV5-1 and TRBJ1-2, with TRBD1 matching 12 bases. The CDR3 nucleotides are TGCGCCAGCGGGCCGGGACAGGGGGCAAGGGGCTACACCTTC. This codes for CASGPGQGARGYTF. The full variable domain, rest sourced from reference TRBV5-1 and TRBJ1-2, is KAGVTQTPRYLIKTRGQQVTLSCSPISGHRSVSWYQQTPGQGLQFLFEYFSETQRNKGNFPGRFSGRQFSNSRSEMNVSTLELGDSALYLCASGPGQGARGYTFGSGTRLTVV.